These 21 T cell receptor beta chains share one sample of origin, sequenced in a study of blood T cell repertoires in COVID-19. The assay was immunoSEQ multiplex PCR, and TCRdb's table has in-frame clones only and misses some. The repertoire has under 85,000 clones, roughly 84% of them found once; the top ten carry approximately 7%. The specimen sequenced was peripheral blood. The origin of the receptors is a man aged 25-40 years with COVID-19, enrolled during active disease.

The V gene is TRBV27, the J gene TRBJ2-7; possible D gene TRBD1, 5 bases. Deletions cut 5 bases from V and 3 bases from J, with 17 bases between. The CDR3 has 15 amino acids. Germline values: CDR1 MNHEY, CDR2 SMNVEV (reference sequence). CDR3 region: CASSALLTVDYEQYF. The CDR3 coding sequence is TGTGCCAGCAGTGCCTTATTGACAGTCGACTACGAGCAGTACTTC.

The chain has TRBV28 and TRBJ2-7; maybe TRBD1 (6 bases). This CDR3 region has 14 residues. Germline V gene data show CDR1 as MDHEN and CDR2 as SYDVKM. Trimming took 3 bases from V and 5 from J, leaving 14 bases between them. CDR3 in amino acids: CASSFRTVVHEQYF. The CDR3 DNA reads TGTGCCAGCAGTTTTAGGACAGTAGTCCACGAGCAGTACTTC.

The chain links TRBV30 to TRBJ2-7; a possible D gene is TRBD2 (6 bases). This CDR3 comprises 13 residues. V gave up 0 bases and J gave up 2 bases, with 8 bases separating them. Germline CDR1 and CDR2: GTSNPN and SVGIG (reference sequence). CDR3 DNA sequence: TGTGCCTGGAGTGTCGGGGGTGCCTACGAGCAGTACTTC. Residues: CAWSVGGAYEQYF.

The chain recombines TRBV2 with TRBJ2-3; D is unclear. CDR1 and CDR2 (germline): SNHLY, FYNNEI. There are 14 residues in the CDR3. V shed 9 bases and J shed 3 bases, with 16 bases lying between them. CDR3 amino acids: CARRSTIYTDTQYF. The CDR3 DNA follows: TGTGCCAGACGCTCAACTATCTATACAGATACGCAGTATTTT.

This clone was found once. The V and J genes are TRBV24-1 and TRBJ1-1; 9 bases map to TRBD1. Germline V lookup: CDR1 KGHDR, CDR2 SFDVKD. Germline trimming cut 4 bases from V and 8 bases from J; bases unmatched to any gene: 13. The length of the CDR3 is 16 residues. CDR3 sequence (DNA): TGTGCCACCAGTGACGTGACGGGACAGGGAAAATCGGAAGCTTTCTTT. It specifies CATSDVTGQGKSEAFF.

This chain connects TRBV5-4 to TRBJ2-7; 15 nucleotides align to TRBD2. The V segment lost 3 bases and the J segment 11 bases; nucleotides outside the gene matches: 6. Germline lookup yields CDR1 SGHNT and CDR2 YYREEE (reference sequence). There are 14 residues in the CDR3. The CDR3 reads CASSYGLAGGPKYF. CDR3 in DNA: TGTGCCAGCAGCTACGGACTAGCGGGAGGGCCGAAGTACTTC. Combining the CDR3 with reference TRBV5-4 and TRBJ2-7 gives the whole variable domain ETGVTQSPTHLIKTRGQQVTLRCSSQSGHNTVSWYQQALGQGPQFIFQYYREEENGRGNFPPRFSGLQFPNYSSELNVNALELDDSALYLCASSYGLAGGPKYFGPGTRLTVT.

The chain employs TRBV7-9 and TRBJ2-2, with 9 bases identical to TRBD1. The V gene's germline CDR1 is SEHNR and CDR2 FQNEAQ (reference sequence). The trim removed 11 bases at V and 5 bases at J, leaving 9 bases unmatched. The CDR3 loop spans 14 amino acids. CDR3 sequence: CACPGQGQTGELFF. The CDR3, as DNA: TGTGCCTGCCCGGGACAGGGACAGACCGGGGAGCTGTTTTTT.

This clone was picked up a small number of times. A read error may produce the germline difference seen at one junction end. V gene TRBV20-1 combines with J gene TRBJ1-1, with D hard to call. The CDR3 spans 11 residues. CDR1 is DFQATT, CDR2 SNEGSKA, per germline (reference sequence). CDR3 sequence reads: CTSRVKTEAFF. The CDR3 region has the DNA TGCACCTCCCGGGTGAAGACTGAAGCTTTCTTT.

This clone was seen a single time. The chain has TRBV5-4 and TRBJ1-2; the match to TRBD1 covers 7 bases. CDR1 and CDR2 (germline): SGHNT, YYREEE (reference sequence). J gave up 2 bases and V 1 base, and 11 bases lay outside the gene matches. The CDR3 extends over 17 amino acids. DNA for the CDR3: TGTGCCAGCAGCTTGTTTAAAACGAGACAGGGAAACTATGGCTACACCTTC. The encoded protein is CASSLFKTRQGNYGYTF.

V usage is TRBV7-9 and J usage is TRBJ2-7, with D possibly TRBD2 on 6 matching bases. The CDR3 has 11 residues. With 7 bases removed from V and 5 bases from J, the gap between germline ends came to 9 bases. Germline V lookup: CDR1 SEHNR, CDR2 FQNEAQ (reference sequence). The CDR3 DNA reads TGTGCCAGCACTCGGGGGAACGAGCAGTACTTC. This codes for CASTRGNEQYF.

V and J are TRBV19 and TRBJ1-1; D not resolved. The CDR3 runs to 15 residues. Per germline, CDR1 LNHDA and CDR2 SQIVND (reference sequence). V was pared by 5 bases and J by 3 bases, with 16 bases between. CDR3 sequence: CASSLQKSGYTEAFF. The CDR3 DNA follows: TGTGCCAGTAGTCTACAGAAGTCAGGATACACTGAAGCTTTCTTT.

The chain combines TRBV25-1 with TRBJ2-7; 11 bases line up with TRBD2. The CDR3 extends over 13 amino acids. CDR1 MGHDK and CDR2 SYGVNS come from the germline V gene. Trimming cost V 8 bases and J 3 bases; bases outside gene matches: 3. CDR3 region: CASGLAGGYEQYF. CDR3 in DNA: TGTGCCAGCGGTCTAGCGGGAGGCTACGAGCAGTACTTC.

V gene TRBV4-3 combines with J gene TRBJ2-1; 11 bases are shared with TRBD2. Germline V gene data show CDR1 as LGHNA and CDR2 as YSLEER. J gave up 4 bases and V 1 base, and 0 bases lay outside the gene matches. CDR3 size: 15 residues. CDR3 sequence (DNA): TGCGCCAGCAGCCAAGTAGCGGGAGGGTACAATGAGCAGTTCTTC. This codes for CASSQVAGGYNEQFF.

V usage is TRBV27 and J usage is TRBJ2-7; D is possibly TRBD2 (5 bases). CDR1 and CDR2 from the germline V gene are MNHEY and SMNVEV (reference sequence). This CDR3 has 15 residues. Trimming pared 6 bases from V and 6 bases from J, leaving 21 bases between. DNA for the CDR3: TGTGCCAGCAGAAGAGGGCAAGGTTCGGCCAGCGAGCAGTACTTC. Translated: CASRRGQGSASEQYF.

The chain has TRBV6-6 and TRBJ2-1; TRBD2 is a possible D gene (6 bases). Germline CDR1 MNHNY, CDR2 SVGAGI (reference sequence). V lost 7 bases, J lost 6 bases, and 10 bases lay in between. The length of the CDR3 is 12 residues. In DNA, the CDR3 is TGTGCCAGCACCCACGGGGGCAATGAGCAGTTCTTC. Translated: CASTHGGNEQFF.

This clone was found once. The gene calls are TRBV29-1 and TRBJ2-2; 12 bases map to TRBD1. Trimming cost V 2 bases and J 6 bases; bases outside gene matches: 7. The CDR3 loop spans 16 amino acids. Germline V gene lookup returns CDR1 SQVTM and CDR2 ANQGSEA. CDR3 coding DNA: TGCAGCGTTGAAATAAGCGGGACAGGGGGCCCCGGGGAGCTGTTTTTT. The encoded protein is CSVEISGTGGPGELFF.

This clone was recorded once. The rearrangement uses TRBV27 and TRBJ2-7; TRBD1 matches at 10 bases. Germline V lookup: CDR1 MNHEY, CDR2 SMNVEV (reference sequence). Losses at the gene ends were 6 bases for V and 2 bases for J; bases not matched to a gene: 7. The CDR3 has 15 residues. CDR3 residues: CASRYTGTGAYEQYF. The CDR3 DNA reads TGTGCCAGCAGATACACCGGGACAGGGGCCTACGAGCAGTACTTC.

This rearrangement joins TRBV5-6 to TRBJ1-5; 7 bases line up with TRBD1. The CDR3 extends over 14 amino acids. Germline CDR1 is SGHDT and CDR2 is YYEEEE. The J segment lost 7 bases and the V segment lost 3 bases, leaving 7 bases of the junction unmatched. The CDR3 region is CASSSDRDEQPQHF. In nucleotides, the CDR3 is TGTGCCAGCAGCTCCGACAGGGACGAACAGCCCCAGCATTTT. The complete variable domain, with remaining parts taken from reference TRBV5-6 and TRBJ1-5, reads DAGVTQSPTHLIKTRGQQVTLRCSPKSGHDTVSWYQQALGQGPQFIFQYYEEEERQRGNFPDRFSGHQFPNYSSELNVNALLLGDSALYLCASSSDRDEQPQHFGDGTRLSIL.

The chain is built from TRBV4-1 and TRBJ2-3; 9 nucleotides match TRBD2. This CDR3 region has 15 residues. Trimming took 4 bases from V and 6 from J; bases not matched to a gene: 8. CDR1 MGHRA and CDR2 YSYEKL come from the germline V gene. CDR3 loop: CASSRLAEKWDTQYF. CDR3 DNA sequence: TGCGCCAGCAGCCGACTAGCGGAAAAATGGGATACGCAGTATTTT.

Here the CDR3 DNA reads TGTGCCAGCAGGTCGACAGGGATGAAAGAAAAACTGTTTTTT. This codes for CASRSTGMKEKLFF. The J gene is TRBJ1-4, the V gene TRBV6-5, with TRBD1 matching over 7 bases. The CDR3 runs to 14 residues. Germline CDR1 is MNHEY and CDR2 is SVGAGI. Germline trimming cut 6 bases from V and 8 bases from J; bases unmatched to any gene: 9.

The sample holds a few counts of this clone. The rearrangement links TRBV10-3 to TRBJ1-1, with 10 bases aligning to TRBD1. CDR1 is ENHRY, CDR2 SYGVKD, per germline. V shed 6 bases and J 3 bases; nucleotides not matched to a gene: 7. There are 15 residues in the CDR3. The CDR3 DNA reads TGTGCCATCAGGACAGGGGGCCTGGGGGACACTGAAGCTTTCTTT. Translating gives CAIRTGGLGDTEAFF.